This TCR beta chain was obtained from a study of blood T cell repertoires in COVID-19. Authors' processing steps: It was from reference gene primer amplification that nucleated cell counts were estimated. Sequencing used immunoSEQ multiplex PCR; TCRdb keeps in-frame clones, though not all of them. The DNA gave D and trimming, while V, J and clone size come from that table. Of 20,000 to 25,000 clones detected, 75% to 95% appear once; the ten largest clones hold over 15%. The CDR3 extends over 13 amino acids. Per the germline V gene, CDR1 is ENHRY and CDR2 is SYGVKD. The V gene lost 9 bases and the J gene lost 10 bases, with 16 bases spanning the gap.

The rearrangement uses TRBV10-3 and TRBJ1-6; D may be TRBD1 (6 bases). The origin of this receptor is a human donor in a cohort sampled during active COVID-19. The specimen was peripheral blood. This CDR3 reads CAIGGRVGSPLHF. The CDR3 DNA sequence: TGTGCCATTGGGGGCAGGGTGGGCTCACCCCTCCACTTT.